These T cell receptor beta chains were read from a single sample in a study of blood T cell repertoires in COVID-19. Sequenced by immunoSEQ multiplex PCR; TCRdb stores in-frame clones only, minus some. The profile covers fewer than 200,000 clones, with 60% to 85% appearing a single time and around 8.9% taken by the ten largest. Material: peripheral blood. The receptors stem from a woman in her 50s with active or convalescent COVID-19. Each CDR3 is given with its conserved first and last residue. The D gene is left open where the match is weak. Clone size is stated in some rows and not others, as once, few, many or a class when expanded.

J gene,V gene,clone size,D gene,CDR3 protein,CDR3 DNA
TRBJ2-2,TRBV5-1,-,TRBD1,CASSLGRQGYTGELFF,TGCGCCAGCAGCTTGGGGAGACAGGGCTATACCGGGGAGCTGTTTTTT
TRBJ2-5,TRBV7-2,once,-,CASSHDRGETQYF,TGTGCCAGCAGCCACGACAGAGGAGAGACCCAGTACTTC
TRBJ2-3,TRBV7-2,-,-,CASSSTVGRKSTDTQYF,TGTGCCAGCAGCTCCACTGTGGGGCGGAAGAGCACAGATACGCAGTATTTT
TRBJ1-4,TRBV6-5,few,TRBD1,CASSRGQGEKLFF,TGTGCCAGCAGCCGTGGACAGGGTGAAAAACTGTTTTTT
TRBJ2-7,TRBV11-2,-,-,CASSFSTLAGGVYEQYF,TGTGCCAGCAGCTTCTCCACCCTCGCTGGGGGCGTCTACGAGCAGTACTTC
TRBJ1-2,TRBV28,-,-,CASSSSWGGGYGYTF,TGTGCCAGCAGTTCCTCTTGGGGGGGCGGGTATGGCTACACCTTC
TRBJ1-6,TRBV13,-,-,CASSPGTGRYSPLHF,TGTGCCAGCAGCCCTGGGACTGGCAGGTATTCACCCCTCCACTTT
TRBJ1-4,TRBV29-1,-,TRBD1,CSVDPGGVGEKLFF,TGCAGCGTTGACCCAGGGGGTGTAGGTGAAAAACTGTTTTTT
TRBJ2-7,TRBV4-2,-,TRBD2,CASSQAGGLYEQYF,TGTGCCAGCAGCCAAGCGGGAGGCCTCTACGAGCAGTACTTC
TRBJ2-2,TRBV30,-,TRBD2,CACPAGGATGELFF,TGTGCCTGTCCCGCGGGAGGGGCCACCGGGGAGCTGTTTTTT
TRBJ2-5,TRBV7-3,-,TRBD1,CASSATGGEETQYF,TGTGCCAGCAGCGCGACAGGGGGCGAGGAGACCCAGTACTTC
TRBJ1-2,TRBV19,-,TRBD1,CASSPAGGHYGYTF,TGTGCCAGTAGTCCTGCAGGGGGACACTATGGCTACACCTTC
TRBJ2-1,TRBV30,-,-,CAWSPYNEQFF,TGTGCCTGGAGTCCTTACAATGAGCAGTTCTTC
TRBJ2-5,TRBV18,-,TRBD1,CASSLPGQGAETQYF,TGTGCCAGCTCACTCCCGGGACAGGGGGCGGAGACCCAGTACTTC
TRBJ2-5,TRBV2,once,-,CASTTATALQYF,TGTGCCAGCACCACAGCCACAGCCCTCCAGTACTTC
TRBJ1-1,TRBV2,-,TRBD1,CASSPDRDYTEAFF,TGTGCCAGCAGTCCCGACAGGGACTACACTGAAGCTTTCTTT
TRBJ2-2,TRBV2,once,TRBD2,CASSPSGGASGELFF,TGTGCCAGCAGCCCTAGCGGGGGGGCCTCCGGGGAGCTGTTTTTT
TRBJ2-2,TRBV10-3,-,TRBD2,CAISLAGGQVGELFF,TGTGCCATCTCCCTAGCGGGAGGGCAAGTCGGGGAGCTGTTTTTT
TRBJ2-1,TRBV18,-,TRBD2,CASSGGGLDPPRGNEQFF,TGTGCCAGCTCGGGGGGGGGACTAGACCCCCCGAGGGGCAATGAGCAGTTCTTC
TRBJ2-1,TRBV7-6,few,TRBD1,CASSSQGGGYLNEQFF,TGTGCCAGCAGCTCACAAGGGGGCGGATATCTCAATGAGCAGTTCTTC
TRBJ1-5,TRBV15,-,-,CATSREVFSNQPQHF,TGTGCCACCAGCAGGGAGGTTTTTAGCAATCAGCCCCAGCATTTT
TRBJ2-5,TRBV2,-,TRBD2,CASSEGLAGETQYF,TGTGCCAGCAGTGAGGGACTAGCGGGAGAGACCCAGTACTTC
TRBJ2-7,TRBV27,-,-,CASSFAVGWGQTSYEQYF,TGTGCCAGCAGCTTCGCAGTGGGGTGGGGGCAAACCTCCTACGAGCAGTACTTC
TRBJ1-6,TRBV2,-,TRBD1,CASRPRGDRVNSPLHF,TGTGCCAGCAGACCTAGGGGGGACAGGGTTAATTCACCCCTCCACTTT
TRBJ2-5,TRBV7-9,-,TRBD1,CASSLGQGKETQYF,TGTGCCAGCAGCTTAGGACAGGGGAAAGAGACCCAGTACTTC
TRBJ2-3,TRBV12-5,-,-,CASGLQALGDTQYF,TGTGCTAGTGGTTTACAAGCGTTAGGCGATACGCAGTATTTT
TRBJ1-2,TRBV28,-,TRBD1,CASGQGLSYTF,TGTGCCAGTGGACAGGGCTTAAGCTACACCTTC
TRBJ1-3,TRBV19,few,TRBD1,CASKPRGSGNTIYF,TGTGCCAGCAAACCCAGGGGGTCTGGAAACACCATATATTTT
TRBJ2-3,TRBV23-1,-,TRBD2,CASSQSTSGSPTDTQYF,TGCGCCAGCAGTCAATCGACTAGCGGGAGCCCCACAGATACGCAGTATTTT